A single sample gave rise to the 22 T cell receptor beta chains below, sequenced in a study of cytomegalovirus exposure and HLA in healthy donors. The PCR employed 60 Vbeta primers together with 13 Jbeta primers. Profiling relied on immunoSEQ multiplex PCR, and the TCRdb table lists in-frame clones only, not all of them. The data contain 150,000 or so clones, over 60% of them singletons. Sequenced: PBMCs. The receptor set was obtained from a man aged 40-55 years in good health and CMV-seropositive.

The chain employs TRBV5-1 and TRBJ2-3; the match to TRBD2 covers 11 bases. From germline, CDR1 is SGHRS and CDR2 YFSETQ. V trimming: 4 bases; J trimming: 8 bases; junction bases outside the gene matches: 9. The CDR3 sequence is 15 residues long. CDR3 DNA sequence: TGCGCCAGCAGCGCCGGACTAGCGGGCTTCGGTACGCAGTATTTT. This codes for CASSAGLAGFGTQYF.

As regards this clone: Other DNA sequences in this specimen translate into the identical CDR3. V is TRBV7-9 and J is TRBJ1-1; D uncertain. The CDR3 consists of 13 residues. Germline V lookup: CDR1 SEHNR, CDR2 FQNEAQ (reference sequence). V was clipped by 2 bases and J by 0 bases, with 4 bases between them. The CDR3 region has the DNA TGTGCCAGCAGCTTAACGGTGAACACTGAAGCTTTCTTT. Encoded protein: CASSLTVNTEAFF.

The chain employs TRBV5-8 and TRBJ2-5; D remains unclear. The end of the DNA aligns better with TRBJ2-7, so the J call may be wrong. This CDR3 has 10 amino acids. Germline CDR1 SGHTS, CDR2 YDEGEE. The CDR3 here is CASRTYEQYF. The CDR3 DNA reads TGTGCCAGCAGAACCTACGAGCAGTACTTC.

The chain has TRBV28 and TRBJ2-7; 8 bases map to TRBD1. With 6 bases clipped from V and 3 bases from J, the junction kept 10 bases outside the gene matches. The V gene's germline CDR1 is MDHEN and CDR2 SYDVKM. CDR3 size: 15 residues. CDR3 coding DNA: TGTGCCAGCAGCCCTACCACAGGGGGGAGCTACGAGCAGTACTTC. Amino acids: CASSPTTGGSYEQYF.

The chain joins TRBV4-1 to TRBJ2-5; 14 bases line up with TRBD2. Germline V gene data show CDR1 as MGHRA and CDR2 as YSYEKL. The CDR3 length is 18 residues. After removal of 2 bases from V and 4 bases from J, the junction contained 9 bases not matched to a gene. In DNA, the CDR3 is TGCGCCAGCAGCCAATCCCGACTAGCGGGAGGGCCGAGAGAGACCCAGTACTTC. Encoded protein: CASSQSRLAGGPRETQYF.

The gene calls are TRBV9 and TRBJ2-1; a possible D gene is TRBD2 (6 bases). The CDR3 spans 14 residues. CDR1 SGDLS and CDR2 YYNGEE come from the germline V gene. Trimming pared 0 bases from V and 3 bases from J, leaving 7 bases between. CDR3 DNA sequence: TGTGCCAGCAGCGTAGGCGGGGTCTACAATGAGCAGTTCTTC. Protein: CASSVGGVYNEQFF.

The V and J genes are TRBV13 and TRBJ2-1, with D unclear. Germline CDR1 PRHDT, CDR2 FYEKMQ (reference sequence). Trimming removed 5 bases at V and 3 bases at J, with 8 bases between. CDR3 length: 13 amino acids. CDR3 in amino acids: CASSPTVYNEQFF. The DNA for the CDR3 is TGTGCCAGCAGCCCCACGGTCTACAATGAGCAGTTCTTC.

The chain uses TRBV30 and TRBJ2-1; 12 bases are shared with TRBD2. CDR1 GTSNPN and CDR2 SVGIG come from the germline V gene (reference sequence). The CDR3 consists of 16 residues. Germline trimming cut 1 base from V and 7 bases from J; bases unmatched to any gene: 8. The CDR3 bases are TGTGCCTGGAGTGGACCGGGACTAGCGGGTCGGAATGAGCAGTTCTTC. Translated, it gives CAWSGPGLAGRNEQFF.

The chain combines TRBV19 with TRBJ2-7; a weak D match, TRBD2 (6 bases). CDR1 LNHDA and CDR2 SQIVND come from the germline V gene (reference sequence). The V and J ends lost 6 bases and 3 bases respectively, with 15 bases between them. The CDR3 is made up of 14 amino acids. For the CDR3, the DNA is TGTGCCAGTAGCGAAAGAGGGACTGACTACGAGCAGTACTTC. It translates to CASSERGTDYEQYF.

This chain joins TRBV7-9 and TRBJ1-2, with 7 nucleotides matching TRBD1. The CDR3 is 15 amino acids. The germline V gene has CDR1 SEHNR and CDR2 FQNEAQ (reference sequence). Losses at the gene ends were 5 bases for V and 6 bases for J; bases not matched to a gene: 12. CDR3 nucleotides: TGTGCCAGCAGCCCCGGACCTGACAGGGTGCATGGCTACACCTTC. Residues: CASSPGPDRVHGYTF.

This chain uses TRBV2 with TRBJ2-5; D is perhaps TRBD2 (5 bases). Germline V gene data show CDR1 as SNHLY and CDR2 as FYNNEI. The V gene lost 3 bases and the J gene lost 5 bases, with 10 bases spanning the gap. The CDR3 runs to 13 residues. The CDR3 DNA is TGTGCCAGCAGTGAGGGTTCGGGGGAGACCCAGTACTTC. It specifies CASSEGSGETQYF.

V and J are TRBV6-5 and TRBJ2-3; D perhaps matches TRBD1 (6 bases). Per germline, CDR1 MNHEY and CDR2 SVGAGI. This CDR3 is built from 14 residues. V lost 5 bases and J lost 6, with 15 bases in between. The CDR3 DNA reads as TGTGCCAGCAGTGCCAACAGGGCAGGGGATACGCAGTATTTT. As protein: CASSANRAGDTQYF.

This clone was detected once. The V gene is TRBV5-1, the J gene TRBJ2-1; a possible D gene is TRBD1 (7 bases). The V end was cut by 0 bases, the J end by 9 bases, with 16 bases between. The V gene's germline CDR1 is SGHRS and CDR2 YFSETQ. The CDR3 totals 15 residues. CDR3 sequence: CASSLARGERTEQFF. As DNA, the CDR3 is TGCGCCAGCAGCTTGGCCAGGGGGGAGCGGACTGAGCAGTTCTTC. The whole variable domain, filled in from reference TRBV5-1 and TRBJ2-1, reads KAGVTQTPRYLIKTRGQQVTLSCSPISGHRSVSWYQQTPGQGLQFLFEYFSETQRNKGNFPGRFSGRQFSNSRSEMNVSTLELGDSALYLCASSLARGERTEQFFGPGTRLTVL.

The chain carries TRBV16 and TRBJ2-2; D is possibly TRBD1 (5 bases). Germline CDR1 KGHSY, CDR2 FQNENV. Trimming cost V 2 bases and J 5 bases, with 9 bases left between them. The CDR3 loop spans 14 amino acids. The CDR3 loop reads CASSQGHSTGELFF. In DNA, the CDR3 is TGTGCCAGCAGCCAAGGACATTCTACCGGGGAGCTGTTTTTT.

This clone is a singleton in its sample. The chain carries TRBV7-9 and TRBJ1-4; 8 nucleotides line up with TRBD1. Trimming cost V 4 bases and J 2 bases; bases outside gene matches: 3. The CDR3 totals 15 residues. Germline V gene data show CDR1 as SEHNR and CDR2 as FQNEAQ (reference sequence). CDR3 residues: CASSSRQGTNEKLFF. In DNA form, the CDR3 reads TGTGCCAGCAGCTCCAGACAGGGGACTAATGAAAAACTGTTTTTT.

The V gene is TRBV27, the J gene TRBJ2-1, with 11 bases fitting TRBD2. The length of the CDR3 is 15 residues. The junction had 4 bases not matched to a gene; V was cut back by 4 bases and J by 5 bases. Germline V gene data show CDR1 as MNHEY and CDR2 as SMNVEV (reference sequence). The DNA for the CDR3 is TGTGCCAGCAGTTCCGGGACTAGCGGTAACAATGAGCAGTTCTTC. It yields the protein CASSSGTSGNNEQFF.

As for this clone: The germline gene is not matched at one end of the junction; a read error may be the cause. The chain uses TRBV19 and TRBJ2-4; tentative D call: TRBD2 (6 bases). Germline V lookup: CDR1 LNHDA, CDR2 SQIVND (reference sequence). The CDR3 is 13 residues long. Here the CDR3 reads CASRSPGENSQYF. As DNA, the CDR3 is TGTGCCAGTAGGTCCCCGGGGGAAAACAGTCAGTACTTC. The entire variable domain, with the rest obtained from reference TRBV19 and TRBJ2-4, is as follows: DGGITQSPKYLFRKEGQNVTLSCEQNLNHDAMYWYRQDPGQGLRLIYYSQIVNDFQKGDIAEGYSVSREKKESFPLTVTSAQKNPTAFYLCASRSPGENSQYFGAGTRLSVL.

V is TRBV14 and J is TRBJ2-7; TRBD2 matches at 7 bases. The CDR3 has 12 residues. Germline V lookup: CDR1 SGHDN, CDR2 FVKESK. V lost 4 bases, J lost 8 bases, and 5 bases stayed unmatched. CDR3 sequence (DNA): TGTGCCAGCAGCCTCCAGCGGGAAAAGCAGTACTTC. Translation gives CASSLQREKQYF.

The chain has TRBV6-5 and TRBJ1-4; no firm D call. The CDR3 consists of 15 residues. Germline V CDR1 and CDR2: MNHEY, SVGAGI. The V end lost 8 bases, the J end lost 0 bases, and 13 bases lay between the germline ends. The chain's CDR3 is CASSLDIATNEKLFF. The DNA of the CDR3 is TGTGCCAGCTCCCTTGACATTGCAACTAATGAAAAACTGTTTTTT.

The chain uses TRBV14 and TRBJ2-2; 7 bases fit TRBD1. CDR3 length: 16 amino acids. Per germline, CDR1 SGHDN and CDR2 FVKESK. V shed 2 bases and J 5 bases; nucleotides not matched to a gene: 8. In nucleotides, the CDR3 is TGTGCCAGCAGCCAATTGACAGGGAAGAGAACCGGGGAGCTGTTTTTT. Its protein product is CASSQLTGKRTGELFF.

The chain uses TRBV6-6 and TRBJ2-4, with D perhaps TRBD2 (6 bases). CDR3 length: 11 residues. V gave up 6 bases and J gave up 14 bases, with 14 bases separating them. CDR1 and CDR2 (germline): MNHNY, SVGAGI (reference sequence). As DNA, the CDR3 is TGTGCCAGCAGCCACCAGACTAGGGAGTACTTC. This codes for CASSHQTREYF.

This clone was found a few times. CDR3 protein: CASSPIGLASYNEQFF. DNA for the CDR3: TGTGCCAGTAGTCCCATAGGGCTAGCCTCCTACAATGAGCAGTTCTTC. The rearrangement links TRBV19 to TRBJ2-1; a weak D match, TRBD2 (5 bases). Trimming left V 5 bases short and J 0 bases short, with 14 bases between. Looked up from germline, CDR1 is LNHDA and CDR2 is SQIVND (reference sequence). The CDR3 is 16 residues long.